A single sample gave rise to the 22 T cell receptor beta chains below, sequenced in a study of blood T cell repertoires in COVID-19 (dated by TCRdb to the early 2020s). Library preparation was by the immunoSEQ multiplex PCR assay. TCRdb holds this immuneACCESS table with in-frame rearrangements only. Some clones are missing; in checked studies, unresolved V genes explain under half, and the rest has no known cause. The sample records 150,000 to 200,000 clones, roughly 77% of which are singletons. 6% of the sample comes from the top ten. Material: peripheral blood. These receptors originate from a woman in her thirties or forties with COVID-19, enrolled during active disease.

The rearrangement links TRBV5-4 to TRBJ1-6; 8 positions match TRBD1. V was pared by 4 bases and J by 9 bases, with 9 bases of the junction left unmatched. Germline CDR1 is SGHNT and CDR2 is YYREEE (reference sequence). The length of the CDR3 is 15 residues. In DNA form, the CDR3 reads TGTGCCAGCAGCGCAGGGGGCAACGATGGTTCACCCCTCCACTTT. It specifies CASSAGGNDGSPLHF. Combining the CDR3 with reference TRBV5-4 and TRBJ1-6 gives the whole variable domain ETGVTQSPTHLIKTRGQQVTLRCSSQSGHNTVSWYQQALGQGPQFIFQYYREEENGRGNFPPRFSGLQFPNYSSELNVNALELDDSALYLCASSAGGNDGSPLHFGNGTRLTVT.

This chain links TRBV2 with TRBJ2-3; 8 bases fit TRBD2. Germline CDR1 SNHLY, CDR2 FYNNEI. Trimming cost V 7 bases and J 4 bases; bases outside gene matches: 10. The CDR3 contains 15 residues. CDR3: CASTRVGLAADTQYF. CDR3 nucleotide sequence: TGTGCCAGCACACGCGTAGGACTAGCTGCAGATACGCAGTATTTT.

This clone is termed medium-sized (0.01 to 0.1%). This sequence joins TRBV19 and TRBJ2-1; 13 bases line up with TRBD2. Germline CDR1 and CDR2: LNHDA and SQIVND (reference sequence). J lost 10 bases, V lost 7 bases, and 10 bases had no gene match. This CDR3 has 15 residues. The CDR3 protein is CASTLGLAGEDEQFF. The CDR3 DNA reads TGTGCCAGTACCCTCGGACTAGCGGGAGAGGACGAGCAGTTCTTC.

The genes are TRBV2 and TRBJ1-1; the D gene is possibly TRBD1 (5 bases). CDR1 is SNHLY and CDR2 is FYNNEI in the germline V gene. The V and J ends lost 7 bases and 2 bases respectively, with 11 bases between them. The CDR3 spans 13 residues. CDR3 sequence reads: CASTRGENTEAFF. The CDR3 nucleotides read TGTGCCAGCACCCGGGGGGAAAACACTGAAGCTTTCTTT. The full variable domain, in which reference TRBV2 and TRBJ1-1 provide the parts outside the CDR3, is EPEVTQTPSHQVTQMGQEVILRCVPISNHLYFYWYRQILGQKVEFLVSFYNNEISEKSEIFDDQFSVERPDGSNFTLKIRSTKLEDSAMYFCASTRGENTEAFFGQGTRLTVV.

The V call is TRBV9, the J call TRBJ2-3, with D possibly being TRBD1 (5 bases). The germline V gene has CDR1 SGDLS and CDR2 YYNGEE. V was trimmed by 4 bases and J by 2 bases, leaving 17 bases between them. The CDR3 covers 16 residues. The CDR3 spells CASSFRQSQLTDTQYF. CDR3 in DNA: TGTGCCAGCAGCTTTCGACAGAGCCAACTCACAGATACGCAGTATTTT.

The genes are TRBV4-1 and TRBJ2-7, with a weak D call TRBD2 (5 bases). The CDR3 sequence is 16 residues long. The V gene lost 4 bases and the J gene lost 5 bases, with 21 bases spanning the gap. Germline-derived CDR1 and CDR2 are MGHRA and YSYEKL. The CDR3 DNA sequence: TGCGCCAGCAGCCCGGAGGAACAGACGGTTCTAAACGAGCAGTACTTC. Its protein product is CASSPEEQTVLNEQYF.

In this sample, this clone turned up once. The CDR3 DNA reads as TGTGCCAGCAGTCGCCACCTAGGCAATCAGCCCCAGCATTTT. Protein product: CASSRHLGNQPQHF. The V call is TRBV6-2 or TRBV6-3, the J call TRBJ1-5, with D unclear. The CDR3 is 14 amino acids. With 5 bases removed from V and 2 bases from J, the gap between germline ends came to 10 bases. Germline V CDR1 and CDR2: MNHEY, SVGEGT.

V and J are TRBV18 and TRBJ1-1, with D uncertain. V was pared by 0 bases and J by 2 bases, with 10 bases between. The germline V gene has CDR1 KGHSH and CDR2 LQKENI. The CDR3 covers 15 residues. CDR3 residues: CASSPPTRLNTEAFF. CDR3 DNA: TGTGCCAGCTCACCACCTACCAGACTAAACACTGAAGCTTTCTTT.

This chain connects TRBV2 to TRBJ2-3; 7 bases map to TRBD1. The V segment lost 7 bases and the J segment 0 bases; nucleotides outside the gene matches: 7. This CDR3 has 15 amino acids. Germline V gives CDR1 SNHLY, CDR2 FYNNEI. CDR3 DNA: TGTGCCAGCAACCTAGGGACAGCTAGCACAGATACGCAGTATTTT. This codes for CASNLGTASTDTQYF.

This chain links TRBV5-8 with TRBJ1-2, with D hard to call. The CDR3 covers 15 residues. Germline CDR1 is SGHTS and CDR2 is YDEGEE. V shed 1 base and J shed 2 bases, with 12 bases lying between them. CDR3 DNA: TGTGCCAGCAGCTTGAACAGCCCGAGAAACTATGGCTACACCTTC. This codes for CASSLNSPRNYGYTF.

The CDR3 here is CASSPRTVRYTEAFF. Written as DNA, the CDR3 is TGTGCCAGCAGCCCACGGACAGTAAGATACACTGAAGCTTTCTTT. The chain couples TRBV7-2 to TRBJ1-1, with a tentative D call TRBD1 (6 bases). The CDR3 sequence is 15 residues long. Germline V gives CDR1 SGHTA, CDR2 FQGNSA. V gave up 5 bases and J gave up 3 bases, with 16 bases separating them.

This chain joins TRBV7-9 and TRBJ2-5; possibly TRBD2 for D (6 bases). V lost 5 bases and J 5 bases, leaving 12 bases between the germline ends. Germline V CDR1 and CDR2: SEHNR, FQNEAQ (reference sequence). This CDR3 comprises 13 residues. DNA of the CDR3: TGTGCCAGCAGCCGATTTGCGGGGGAGACCCAGTACTTC. Translated: CASSRFAGETQYF.

The CDR3 nucleotides are TGTGCCAGCCGAGGGACTGAAGCTTTCTTT. It is translated as CASRGTEAFF. The rearrangement links TRBV11-1 to TRBJ1-1, with no clear D. Trimming took 8 bases from V and 5 from J, leaving 6 bases between them. The germline CDR1 and CDR2 sequences are SGHAT and FQDESV (reference sequence). This CDR3 comprises 10 residues.

This sequence joins TRBV9 and TRBJ2-5, with TRBD2 matching over 10 bases. The germline V gene encodes CDR1 SGDLS and CDR2 YYNGEE. This CDR3 has 14 amino acids. Trimming cost V 4 bases and J 3 bases; bases outside gene matches: 3. The DNA of the CDR3 is TGTGCCAGCAGCTCAGGACTAGCGGAAGAGACCCAGTACTTC. Its translation: CASSSGLAEETQYF.

This clone was seen a single time. The CDR3 sequence is CASSQESAVRHTIYF. In DNA form, the CDR3 reads TGTGCCAGCAGCCAAGAAAGTGCGGTTCGGCACACCATATATTTT. This sequence joins TRBV14 and TRBJ1-3; D is uncertain. Trimming stripped 0 bases from V and 8 bases from J, with 14 bases between. In germline, CDR1 is SGHDN, CDR2 FVKESK. CDR3 length: 15 amino acids.

The chain combines TRBV14 with TRBJ1-2; a possible D gene is TRBD1 (5 bases). This CDR3 is built from 13 residues. V was trimmed by 0 bases and J by 8 bases, leaving 10 bases between them. Germline CDR1 is SGHDN and CDR2 is FVKESK. The CDR3 coding sequence is TGTGCCAGCAGCCAAGAAACAGGATCCGGCTACACCTTC. Its translation: CASSQETGSGYTF. The whole variable domain, remainder taken from reference TRBV14 and TRBJ1-2, is EAGVTQFPSHSVIEKGQTVTLRCDPISGHDNLYWYRRVMGKEIKFLLHFVKESKQDESGMPNNRFLAERTGGTYSTLKVQPAELEDSGVYFCASSQETGSGYTFGSGTRLTVV.

This clone was seen only a few times. This sequence joins TRBV7-2 and TRBJ2-7; tentatively, D is TRBD1 (6 bases). The germline V gene has CDR1 SGHTA and CDR2 FQGNSA. Deletions cut 1 base from V and 4 bases from J, with 17 bases between. The CDR3 spans 16 residues. The CDR3 is CASSLDPYRVWYEQYF. The CDR3 nucleotides read TGTGCCAGCAGCTTAGATCCCTACAGGGTCTGGTACGAGCAGTACTTC.

This clone turned up a few times. This chain connects TRBV2 to TRBJ1-1, with 8 positions matching TRBD1. V shed 0 bases and J 5 bases; nucleotides not matched to a gene: 8. Germline values: CDR1 SNHLY, CDR2 FYNNEI. This CDR3 is 16 amino acids long. CDR3 nucleotides: TGTGCCAGCAGTGAAGCAACTACAGGGGGTCTGACTGAAGCTTTCTTT. Amino acid sequence: CASSEATTGGLTEAFF.

The CDR3 is CASRAGSNQNTEAFF. DNA of the CDR3: TGTGCCAGCAGGGCGGGGTCTAACCAAAACACTGAAGCTTTCTTT. The genes are TRBV4-2 and TRBJ1-1, with unresolved D. Trimming left V 6 bases short and J 2 bases short, with 16 bases between. CDR1 is LGHNA and CDR2 is YNFKEQ in the germline V gene. The CDR3 loop spans 15 amino acids.

The chain carries TRBV3-1 (or the pseudogene TRBV3-2) and TRBJ1-2; 7 nucleotides line up with TRBD1. Germline V CDR1 and CDR2: LGHDT, YNNKEL (reference sequence). The ends lost 4 bases at V and 7 bases at J; junction bases unmatched: 9. The CDR3 spans 14 residues. CDR3 amino acids: CASSPRGEGAGYTF. The CDR3 DNA is TGTGCCAGCAGCCCCAGGGGAGAGGGGGCTGGCTACACCTTC.

The rearrangement joins TRBV6-5 to TRBJ1-2, with a weak D call TRBD1 (6 bases). The ends were cut back, 4 bases at V and 6 bases at J, with 12 bases in the middle. This CDR3 is built from 13 residues. Germline CDR1 MNHEY, CDR2 SVGAGI. The CDR3: CASSWNRADGYTF. The CDR3 DNA reads TGTGCCAGCAGTTGGAACAGGGCCGATGGCTACACCTTC.

The chain couples TRBV3-1 (or the pseudogene TRBV3-2) to TRBJ2-5; D is unresolved. The CDR3 is 15 residues long. V lost 7 bases, J lost 4 bases, and 19 bases lay in between. Germline CDR1 and CDR2: LGHDT and YNNKEL (reference sequence). CDR3 DNA: TGTGCCAGCATGTCCGAAGCGCCCGGTGGAGAGACCCAGTACTTC. It encodes CASMSEAPGGETQYF.